These T cell receptor beta chains were read from a single sample in a study of cytomegalovirus exposure and HLA in healthy donors. Assay: immunoSEQ multiplex PCR; the TCRdb copy retains only in-frame clones and omits some. The table includes 230,000 or so clones, 80% to 95% detected once. Specimen: PBMCs. The receptors shown here come from a girl aged 2 to 9 in good health and CMV-seronegative. Each CDR3 is given with its conserved first and last residue. A D gene is named only where the DNA matches it firmly. Size is omitted from some rows. Given values are once, few, many or a class for expanded clones.

>NA|14|TRBV27|TRBD2|TRBJ2-1
TGTGCCAGCAGTGGACTAGCGGGGGGAGATGAGCAGTTCTTC
CASSGLAGGDEQFF
>once|14|TRBV27|TRBD2|TRBJ2-5
TGTGCCAGCAGTTTCGGTCTAGCGGAAGAGACCCAGTACTTC
CASSFGLAEETQYF
>NA|13|TRBV5-8|NA|TRBJ2-7
TGTGCCAGCAGCTTGGAGGCAGGAAGAGAGCAGTACTTC
CASSLEAGREQYF
>NA|15|TRBV5-5|NA|TRBJ1-5
TGTGCCAGCAGCTTGGCAGGGCCAGGGGATCAGCCCCAGCATTTT
CASSLAGPGDQPQHF
>NA|15|TRBV7-2|TRBD2|TRBJ2-3
TGTGCCAGCACCCTACGCGGGAGGCCAAAAGATACGCAGTATTTT
CASTLRGRPKDTQYF
>NA|17|TRBV10-3|TRBD2|TRBJ2-2
TGTGCCATCAGTGGACTAGCGGGGGCCCAGAACACCGGGGAGCTGTTTTTT
CAISGLAGAQNTGELFF
>NA|15|TRBV9|TRBD1|TRBJ1-6
TGTGCCAGCAGCGTAGTGGGGACAGGGGATTCACCCCTCCACTTT
CASSVVGTGDSPLHF
>NA|12|TRBV29-1|NA|TRBJ1-5
TGCAGCGTTTCCGACAACAATCAGCCCCAGCATTTT
CSVSDNNQPQHF
>NA|15|TRBV6-5|TRBD1|TRBJ2-3
TGTGCCAGCAGGCCGGGACAGGGGTTTTCAGATACGCAGTATTTT
CASRPGQGFSDTQYF
>NA|14|TRBV18|NA|TRBJ1-1
TGTGCCAGCTCACCTGGACAGCAGGGTCCTGAAGCTTTCTTT
CASSPGQQGPEAFF
>NA|17|TRBV5-1|TRBD2|TRBJ2-3
TGCGCCAGCAGCTTGGCCGAAAGGACTAGCGCCCCAGATACGCAGTATTTT
CASSLAERTSAPDTQYF
>NA|12|TRBV19|TRBD1|TRBJ1-3
TGTGCGGCCGGGACAGGAGGGAACACCATATATTTT
CAAGTGGNTIYF
>NA|16|TRBV29-1|NA|TRBJ2-3
TGCAGCCTGGGGTTCCATTTAGGGGGGAGCGGGAATACGCAGTATTTT
CSLGFHLGGSGNTQYF
>NA|14|TRBV27|NA|TRBJ2-3
TGTGCCAGCAGTTTACAGGGGTGGACAGATACGCAGTATTTT
CASSLQGWTDTQYF
>NA|12|TRBV23-1|NA|TRBJ1-5
TGCGCCAGCGAGGACAGTTATCAGCCCCAGCATTTT
CASEDSYQPQHF
>NA|15|TRBV21-1|NA|TRBJ2-5
TGTGCCAGCAGGACTAGCGGGGGACCCCAAGAGACCCAGTACTTC
CASRTSGGPQETQYF
>NA|14|TRBV9|TRBD2|TRBJ2-7
TGTGCCAGCAGCCCGGGGGGGGCAGGGTACGAGCAGTACTTC
CASSPGGAGYEQYF
>NA|12|TRBV11-2|TRBD1|TRBJ2-7
TGTGCCAGCAGTTCGACAGGGGGCGAGCAGTACTTC
CASSSTGGEQYF
>NA|14|TRBV28|NA|TRBJ1-1
TGTGCCAGCAGGCTCGCTACAGATGGGCCTGAAGCTTTCTTT
CASRLATDGPEAFF
>NA|16|TRBV10-3|TRBD2|TRBJ2-5
TGTGCCATCAGTAATGTGGAGCGGGGGTTTCAAGAGACCCAGTACTTC
CAISNVERGFQETQYF
>NA|16|TRBV7-9|NA|TRBJ2-5
TGTGCCAGCAGCTCCCAAGGACAGTTTAGGGAAGAGACCCAGTACTTC
CASSSQGQFREETQYF
>NA|18|TRBV2|TRBD2|TRBJ2-7
TGTGCCAGCAGCCCCGCGACTAGCGGGAGAGGTTTCGGATACGAGCAGTACTTC
CASSPATSGRGFGYEQYF
>NA|13|TRBV6-1|NA|TRBJ1-5
TGTGCCAGTACCGGACAGTCCAATCAGCCCCAGCATTTT
CASTGQSNQPQHF
>few|14|TRBV30|TRBD1|TRBJ1-3
TGTGCTTGGGACAGTTTAAGCTCTGGAAACACCATATATTTT
CAWDSLSSGNTIYF
>NA|17|TRBV4-2|NA|TRBJ2-7
TGTGCCAGCAGCCATGATTTCCGGACGGACTACTCCTACGAGCAGTACTTC
CASSHDFRTDYSYEQYF
>NA|16|TRBV29-1|NA|TRBJ1-3
TGCAGCGTTGAAGACGAGACCAGACACTCTGGAAACGCCATATATTTT
CSVEDETRHSGNAIYF
>NA|14|TRBV19|TRBD2|TRBJ2-3
TGTGCCAGTAGTATTGGTCTAGCGGCAGATACGCAGTATTTT
CASSIGLAADTQYF